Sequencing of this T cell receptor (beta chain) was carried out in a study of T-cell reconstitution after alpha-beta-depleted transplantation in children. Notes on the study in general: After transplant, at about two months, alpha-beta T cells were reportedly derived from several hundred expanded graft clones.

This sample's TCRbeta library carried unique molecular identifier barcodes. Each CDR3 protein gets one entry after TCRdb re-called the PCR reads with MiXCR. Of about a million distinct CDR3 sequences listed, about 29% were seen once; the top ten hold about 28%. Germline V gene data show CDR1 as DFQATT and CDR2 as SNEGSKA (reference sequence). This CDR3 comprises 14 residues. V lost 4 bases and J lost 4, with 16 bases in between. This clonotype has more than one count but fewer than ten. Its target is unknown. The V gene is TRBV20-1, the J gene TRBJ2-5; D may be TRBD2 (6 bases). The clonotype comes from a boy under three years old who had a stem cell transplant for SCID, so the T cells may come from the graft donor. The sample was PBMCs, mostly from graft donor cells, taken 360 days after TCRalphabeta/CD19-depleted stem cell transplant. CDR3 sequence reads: CSATPLGRIETQYF. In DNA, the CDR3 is TGCAGTGCTACCCCCTTGGGGAGGATAGAGACCCAGTACTTC.